The present T cell receptor beta chain was sequenced within a study of cytomegalovirus exposure and HLA in healthy donors. Study context: An early data release held approximately 85 million unique TCRs from HLA-typed donors.

Per germline, CDR1 SEHNR and CDR2 FQNEAQ (reference sequence). The J segment lost 2 bases and the V segment lost 4 bases, leaving 7 bases of the junction unmatched. This CDR3 spans 16 amino acids. The study ran its PCR with 60 Vbeta and 13 Jbeta primers. Only in-frame clones appear in the TCRdb table, and some are missing; sequencing was by immunoSEQ multiplex PCR. This specimen shows 87,000 or so clones; the ten leading clones hold less than 20%. The chain joins TRBV7-9 to TRBJ2-2; 7 positions match TRBD1. The origin of this receptor is a man aged 50-60 years in good health and CMV-seropositive. The sequencing sample was made of PBMCs. CDR3 DNA: TGTGCCAGCAGCTCAATTTGGACAGGCAACACCGGGGAGCTGTTTTTT. Its translation: CASSSIWTGNTGELFF.